The 29 T cell receptor beta chains below were found in one sample sequenced in a study of OX40 agonist ivuxolimab in advanced cancers. The library was generated by the immunoSEQ multiplex PCR assay. In its TCRdb copy, this immuneACCESS table keeps in-frame sequences only and misses some clones. Where compared with another copy, unresolved V genes explain less than half of these, and the others have no known cause. This sample gives over 45,000 clones in total; 80% to 85% of them show up just once. Roughly 0.6% of the sample goes to the ten largest clones. This specimen consisted of CD4+ or CD8+ T cells sorted from blood, obtained in a trial of the OX40 agonist ivuxolimab. These receptors all stem from an adult with an advanced solid tumor such as melanoma, head and neck, liver or kidney cancer.

The chain carries TRBV5-5 and TRBJ2-1, with 7 positions matching TRBD1. This CDR3 is built from 16 residues. V shed 4 bases, J shed 1 base, and the junction held 8 bases outside the gene matches. Germline lookup yields CDR1 SGHKS and CDR2 YYEKEE (reference sequence). Here the CDR3 DNA reads TGTGCCAGCAGCGGGGAGACAGGGAATTCCTACAATGAGCAGTTCTTC. Translating it yields CASSGETGNSYNEQFF. The variable domain in full, with the rest retrieved from reference TRBV5-5 and TRBJ2-1, is DAGVTQSPTHLIKTRGQQVTLRCSPISGHKSVSWYQQVLGQGPQFIFQYYEKEERGRGNFPDRFSARQFPNYSSELNVNALLLGDSALYLCASSGETGNSYNEQFFGPGTRLTVL.

The chain joins TRBV9 to TRBJ2-1, with no clear D. Germline lookup yields CDR1 SGDLS and CDR2 YYNGEE. CDR3 size: 13 residues. Trimming shortened V by 2 bases and J by 6 bases, and 9 bases separated the two germline ends. Here the CDR3 reads CASSVEQFNEQFF. CDR3 DNA: TGTGCCAGCAGCGTGGAACAATTCAATGAGCAGTTCTTC.

The genes are TRBV5-1 and TRBJ1-5; D remains ambiguous. The CDR3 runs to 14 residues. CDR1 and CDR2 from the germline V gene are SGHRS and YFSETQ. V dropped 1 base and J dropped 6 bases, with 11 bases sitting between them. The CDR3 loop is CASSLFGEGQPQHF. Here the CDR3 DNA reads TGCGCCAGCAGCTTGTTTGGGGAGGGTCAGCCCCAGCATTTT.

The J gene is TRBJ1-2, the V gene TRBV28, with unresolved D. From germline, CDR1 is MDHEN and CDR2 SYDVKM. There are 13 residues in the CDR3. Trimming took off 2 bases at V and 5 bases at J, with 9 bases between the two ends. The DNA for the CDR3 is TGTGCCAGCAGTTTAAAGGCAGAGTATGGCTACACCTTC. Its protein product is CASSLKAEYGYTF.

The chain couples TRBV18 to TRBJ2-5, with 7 positions matching TRBD1. J gave up 7 bases and V 3 bases, and 8 bases lay outside the gene matches. Germline loops: CDR1 KGHSH, CDR2 LQKENI. CDR3 length: 14 residues. CDR3 amino acids: CASSPLPTGRTQYF. As DNA, the CDR3 is TGTGCCAGCTCACCCCTGCCGACAGGGAGGACCCAGTACTTC.

The chain combines TRBV28 with TRBJ2-2; TRBD1 or TRBD2 may be the D gene (5 bases each). The germline V and J ends were trimmed by 3 bases and 1 base, with 18 bases remaining between them. Germline CDR1 is MDHEN and CDR2 is SYDVKM. The CDR3 has 18 residues. Here the CDR3 DNA reads TGTGCCAGCAGTTTGTTGGGGGTAGGGAACCAGAACACCGGGGAGCTGTTTTTT. Its translation: CASSLLGVGNQNTGELFF.

The V call is TRBV5-1, the J call TRBJ2-3; maybe TRBD2 (6 bases). The germline CDR1 and CDR2 sequences are SGHRS and YFSETQ. The length of the CDR3 is 14 residues. The V end was cut by 4 bases, the J end by 7 bases, with 16 bases between. This CDR3 is CASSALPSDHTQYF. The DNA of the CDR3 is TGCGCCAGCAGCGCACTCCCTAGCGACCATACGCAGTATTTT. The full variable domain, completed using reference TRBV5-1 and TRBJ2-3, is KAGVTQTPRYLIKTRGQQVTLSCSPISGHRSVSWYQQTPGQGLQFLFEYFSETQRNKGNFPGRFSGRQFSNSRSEMNVSTLELGDSALYLCASSALPSDHTQYFGPGTRLTVL.

The chain couples TRBV6-1 to TRBJ2-7, with D tentatively TRBD2 (5 bases). Trimming removed 7 bases from V and 4 bases from J, with 8 bases in between. Germline lookup yields CDR1 MNHNS and CDR2 SASEGT. This CDR3 region has 11 residues. CDR3 bases: TGTGCCAGCAAGACGGGATACGAGCAGTACTTC. Its translation is CASKTGYEQYF.

V usage is TRBV10-1 and J usage is TRBJ1-2, with D perhaps TRBD1 (5 bases). Germline assignment: CDR1 WNHNN and CDR2 SYGVQD (reference sequence). This CDR3 spans 14 amino acids. The germline V and J ends were trimmed by 7 bases and 8 bases, with 20 bases remaining between them. The CDR3 spells CASTWDPLWGGYTF. The CDR3 DNA reads TGCGCCAGCACGTGGGACCCACTGTGGGGGGGCTACACCTTC.

The genes are TRBV7-2 and TRBJ2-7; the D gene is possibly TRBD1 (5 bases). V was pared by 6 bases and J by 2 bases, with 14 bases between. This CDR3 region has 14 residues. CDR1 is SGHTA, CDR2 FQGNSA, per germline. CDR3 loop: CASRPSAGPYEQYF. In DNA, the CDR3 is TGTGCCAGCAGGCCCAGCGCAGGGCCCTACGAGCAGTACTTC.

The rearrangement uses TRBV4-2 and TRBJ2-7; D is possibly TRBD2 (6 bases). This CDR3 spans 15 amino acids. The V and J ends lost 4 bases and 4 bases respectively, with 17 bases between them. The germline V gene has CDR1 LGHNA and CDR2 YNFKEQ. CDR3 DNA sequence: TGTGCCAGCAGCCCAGCCGGGAGCGCCCCTTACGAGCAGTACTTC. This gives the protein CASSPAGSAPYEQYF.

The CDR3 reads CASSPSREQYF. The CDR3, as DNA: TGTGCCAGCAGTCCCTCCCGGGAGCAGTACTTC. The chain carries TRBV6-6 and TRBJ2-7; D gene unclear. Trimming stripped 5 bases from V and 7 bases from J, with 9 bases between. CDR1 is MNHNY, CDR2 SVGAGI, per germline (reference sequence). The CDR3 loop spans 11 amino acids.

The V call is TRBV7-8, the J call TRBJ1-1; possibly TRBD1 for D (6 bases). Germline V CDR1 and CDR2: SGHVS, FQNEAQ. This CDR3 is 15 amino acids long. With 1 base removed from V and 2 bases from J, the gap between germline ends came to 11 bases. CDR3 region: CASSLVLGTNTEAFF. The CDR3 DNA is TGTGCCAGCAGCTTAGTTTTGGGGACAAACACTGAAGCTTTCTTT.

This clone was seen a single time. The V call is TRBV30, the J call TRBJ2-1; D is unclear. Trimming removed 4 bases at V and 3 bases at J, with 10 bases between. Germline assignment: CDR1 GTSNPN and CDR2 SVGIG (reference sequence). This CDR3 contains 13 residues. CDR3 nucleotides: TGTGCCTGGAAGAGTATACGCTACAATGAGCAGTTCTTC. Translating it yields CAWKSIRYNEQFF.

Only a few counts were recorded for this clone. The chain couples TRBV13 to TRBJ2-7, with TRBD1 matching over 7 bases. Germline CDR1 and CDR2: PRHDT and FYEKMQ (reference sequence). The CDR3 runs to 19 residues. Losses at the gene ends were 5 bases for V and 0 bases for J; bases not matched to a gene: 19. Here the CDR3 DNA reads TGTGCCAGCAGCCAAACAGTGGGATGGGGACAGAGTAACTCCTACGAGCAGTACTTC. It translates to CASSQTVGWGQSNSYEQYF.

This chain uses TRBV7-2 with TRBJ2-7; either TRBD1 or TRBD2 may supply D (6 bases each). CDR3 length: 17 amino acids. The germline CDR1 and CDR2 sequences are SGHTA and FQGNSA. V lost 4 bases and J 7 bases, leaving 26 bases between the germline ends. The CDR3 DNA reads as TGTGCCAGCAGCTGGGACTCCCCAAGAGGGGGGAAAGATGAGCAGTACTTC. Protein sequence: CASSWDSPRGGKDEQYF.

V gene TRBV7-8 combines with J gene TRBJ2-7; 8 nucleotides align to TRBD2. Germline-derived CDR1 and CDR2 are SGHVS and FQNEAQ. The CDR3 runs 14 residues. V trimming: 1 base; J trimming: 5 bases; junction bases outside the gene matches: 4. The CDR3 sequence is CASSLGGRYDEQYF. CDR3 nucleotides: TGTGCCAGCAGCTTAGGCGGGAGGTATGACGAGCAGTACTTC. The full variable domain, in which reference TRBV7-8 and TRBJ2-7 provide the parts outside the CDR3, is GAGVSQSPRYKVAKRGQDVALRCDPISGHVSLFWYQQALGQGPEFLTYFQNEAQLDKSGLPSDRFFAERPEGSVSTLKIQRTQQEDSAVYLCASSLGGRYDEQYFGPGTRLTVT.

J is TRBJ1-2 and V is TRBV7-9; D is unresolved. Trimming cost V 3 bases and J 3 bases, with 8 bases left between them. The CDR3 extends over 13 amino acids. Germline loops: CDR1 SEHNR, CDR2 FQNEAQ (reference sequence). The CDR3 loop is CASSFESHYGYTF. The CDR3, as DNA: TGTGCCAGCAGCTTTGAGTCTCACTATGGCTACACCTTC.

The genes are TRBV6-1 and TRBJ2-1; unclear D gene. V lost 0 bases, J lost 6 bases, and 12 bases lay in between. This CDR3 has 15 residues. Germline values: CDR1 MNHNS, CDR2 SASEGT. The CDR3 region is CASSEALLQRNEQFF. The CDR3 region has the DNA TGTGCCAGCAGTGAAGCGCTTCTACAGCGCAATGAGCAGTTCTTC.

V gene TRBV6-6 combines with J gene TRBJ1-6; weak D call: TRBD1 (5 bases). Germline CDR1 MNHNY, CDR2 SVGAGI (reference sequence). Trimming took off 5 bases at V and 10 bases at J, with 21 bases between the two ends. CDR3 length: 16 residues. The CDR3 reads CASSGPTVGGSSPLHF. As DNA, the CDR3 is TGTGCCAGCAGTGGACCGACAGTGGGTGGTTCGTCACCCCTCCACTTT.

The V call is TRBV7-3, the J call TRBJ2-6; 9 positions match TRBD1. The V gene end was trimmed by 2 bases and the J gene end by 0 bases; junction bases not matched to a gene: 5. Looked up from germline, CDR1 is SGHTA and CDR2 is FQGTGA. The CDR3 is 18 residues long. The CDR3 DNA is TGTGCCAGCAGCTTATACGGGACAGGGACCTCTGGGGCCAACGTCCTGACTTTC. It is translated as CASSLYGTGTSGANVLTF.

The rearrangement joins TRBV7-6 to TRBJ2-5, with D tentatively TRBD1 (7 bases). CDR1 is SGHVS, CDR2 FNYEAQ, per germline. Trimming removed 5 bases at V and 0 bases at J, with 16 bases between. The CDR3 consists of 16 residues. CDR3 in DNA: TGTGCCAGCAGCGGACTGACAGGGACTTACCAAGAGACCCAGTACTTC. Protein: CASSGLTGTYQETQYF.

The chain uses TRBV6-1 and TRBJ2-7, with D hard to call. Per germline, CDR1 MNHNS and CDR2 SASEGT. The CDR3 loop spans 12 amino acids. Deletions cut 6 bases from V and 2 bases from J, with 8 bases between. This chain's CDR3 is CASRGNTYEQYF. CDR3 nucleotides: TGTGCCAGCAGAGGCAACACCTACGAGCAGTACTTC.

The genes are TRBV6-1 and TRBJ1-2; TRBD1 matches at 11 bases. CDR1 and CDR2 (germline): MNHNS, SASEGT. V trimming: 4 bases; J trimming: 6 bases; junction bases outside the gene matches: 7. CDR3 length: 15 amino acids. DNA of the CDR3: TGTGCCAGCAGTGGGACAGGGGGCGTCGTAGATGGCTACACCTTC. Its protein is CASSGTGGVVDGYTF.

This chain links TRBV6-1 with TRBJ1-2; D gene ambiguous. CDR3 size: 14 residues. V lost 2 bases to trimming and J lost 2 bases, with 9 bases between them. Germline lookup yields CDR1 MNHNS and CDR2 SASEGT. CDR3 in amino acids: CASSEPAGNYGYTF. Here the CDR3 DNA reads TGTGCCAGCAGTGAACCGGCGGGGAACTATGGCTACACCTTC.

This chain uses TRBV9 with TRBJ2-1, with 10 bases matching TRBD2. The CDR3 loop spans 14 amino acids. V trimming: 0 bases; J trimming: 9 bases; junction bases outside the gene matches: 3. The germline V gene has CDR1 SGDLS and CDR2 YYNGEE. CDR3 loop: CASSVGGTSVEQFF. The CDR3 DNA reads as TGTGCCAGCAGCGTAGGAGGGACTAGCGTTGAGCAGTTCTTC.

CDR3 residues: CASSTGGDQETQYF. The CDR3 coding sequence is TGTGCCAGCAGTACGGGGGGGGACCAAGAGACCCAGTACTTC. The chain has TRBV6-1 and TRBJ2-5, with 8 bases identical to TRBD2. Germline V gives CDR1 MNHNS, CDR2 SASEGT. The trim removed 5 bases at V and 0 bases at J, leaving 2 bases unmatched. This CDR3 is 14 amino acids long.

This clone has a single count. CDR3 residues: CASSFLAGGPVETQYF. The CDR3 coding sequence is TGTGCCAGCAGCTTCCTAGCGGGAGGGCCGGTAGAGACCCAGTACTTC. This sequence joins TRBV11-2 and TRBJ2-5; TRBD2 agrees at 12 bases. The CDR3 spans 16 residues. Germline assignment: CDR1 SGHAT and CDR2 FQNNGV. V shed 3 bases, J shed 4 bases, and the junction held 6 bases outside the gene matches.

This clone has more than one count but fewer than ten. The chain employs TRBV19 and TRBJ1-5; D is possibly TRBD1 (5 bases). Per the germline V gene, CDR1 is LNHDA and CDR2 is SQIVND (reference sequence). The CDR3 runs 13 residues. The V end lost 5 bases, the J end lost 6 bases, and 11 bases lay between the germline ends. CDR3 region: CASSGTGIQPQHF. CDR3 bases: TGTGCCAGTAGTGGGACTGGTATTCAGCCCCAGCATTTT.